The present TCR beta chain was sequenced within a study of spatial heterogeneity in lung cancer. The V end lost 2 bases, the J end lost 3 bases, and 8 bases lay between the germline ends. This CDR3 contains 13 residues. From the 5' RACE reads, TCRdb called clonotypes with MiXCR, one entry per CDR3 protein. The sample holds about 100,000 distinct CDR3 sequences, around 19% seen once. Specified time point: blood at routine non-recurrence follow-up after resection. The material was PBMCs, obtained at follow-up. This clonotype originated in a male donor with early-stage non-small cell lung cancer. This chain links TRBV12-3 or TRBV12-4 with TRBJ2-7; D uncertain. The CDR3 sequence is CASSLLGSYEQYF. The CDR3 DNA reads TGTGCCAGCAGTTTATTAGGCAGCTACGAGCAGTACTTC.